The following is a T cell receptor (beta chain) sequence with its context. This clonotype was seen repeatedly, ten times or more. No antigen is known for it. The record has no base qualities; no much larger clone is one base away. The library was obtained by RT-PCR. For sequencing, a NextSeq 550 was employed. The public reads were quality trimmed at Q25 with fastp and then assembled into clones with MiXCR by TCRdb, keeping productive beta chains. Identical CDR3 proteins give one entry, which carries the most common genes and DNA. This sample has about 31,000 distinct CDR3 sequences in its table, and around 6.8% of those were observed once. The top ten clonotypes cover nearly 35% of the sample. These data come from a study of patients and donors after allogeneic stem cell transplantation (dated by TCRdb to the early 2020s). The specimen was blood, either unsorted or a sorted T cell fraction (not recorded which). This receptor was taken from a human donor who was either an allogeneic HSCT recipient or a stem cell or donor lymphocyte infusion donor (not recorded which). It is not recorded whose cells these are; they may come from a transplant donor.

The CDR3 reads as follows: CAISESGALGYGYTF. The DNA sequence is given as TGTGCCATCAGTGAGTCTGGGGCGCTGGGCTATGGCTACACCTTC. The chain uses TRBV10-3 and TRBJ1-2; TRBD1 could be the D gene, as 5 bases match. CDR1 and CDR2 were assigned from the germline V gene as ENHRY and SYGVKD. V is pared back by 0 bases and J by 4 bases, with 12 bases lying between the germline termini. From the cysteine through the phenylalanine, the CDR3 covers 15 amino acids. The DNA shown is the 45-base CDR3, in frame from base 1.